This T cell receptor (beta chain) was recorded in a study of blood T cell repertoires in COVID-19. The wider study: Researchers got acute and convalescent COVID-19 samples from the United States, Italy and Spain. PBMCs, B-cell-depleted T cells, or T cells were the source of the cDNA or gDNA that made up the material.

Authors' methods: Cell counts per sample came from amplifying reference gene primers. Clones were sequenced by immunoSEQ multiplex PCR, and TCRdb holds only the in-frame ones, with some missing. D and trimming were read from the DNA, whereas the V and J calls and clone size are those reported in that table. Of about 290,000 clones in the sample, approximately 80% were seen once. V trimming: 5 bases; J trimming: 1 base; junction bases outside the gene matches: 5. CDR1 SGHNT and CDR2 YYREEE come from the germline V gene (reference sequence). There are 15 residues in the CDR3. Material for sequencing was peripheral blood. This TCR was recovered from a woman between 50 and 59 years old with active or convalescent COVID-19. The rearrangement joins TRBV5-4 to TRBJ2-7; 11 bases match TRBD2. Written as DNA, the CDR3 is TGTGCCAGCAGTTCCGGGACTAGCGGTTCCTACGAGCAGTACTTC. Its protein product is CASSSGTSGSYEQYF.